This TCR beta chain was identified during a study of cytomegalovirus exposure and HLA in healthy donors. The study's findings and limits: Later work associated fewer than 20,000 TCR beta sequences with HLA alleles at 0.05 false discovery rate. For most TCR beta V segments, an earlier analysis put the productive rate at about 87% or about 30% of the time. The analysis excluded some indistinguishable V segments, including TRBV6-2 and TRBV6-3.

As to this clone: What it recognizes is unknown.

CDR3 length equals 14 residues. J was trimmed by 3 bases and V by 5 bases; bases with no gene match: 2. Germline V gives CDR1 MNHNS, CDR2 SASEGT. PCR employed 60 Vbeta and 13 Jbeta primers. Under the authors' procedure: Later work found 80 million to 85 million unique TCR beta chains, with 10 million to 14 million shared. Produced via immunoSEQ multiplex PCR; TCRdb's table is partial and in-frame only. V and J calls and clone size follow that table, whereas D and trimming were derived from the DNA. Here the sample spans some 190,000 clones, more than 75% being singletons. The rearrangement joins TRBV6-1 to TRBJ2-1; 9 bases map to TRBD2. The sequence came from a woman aged 25 to 39 in good health and CMV-seropositive. What was sequenced was PBMCs. The CDR3 DNA reads TGTGCCAGCAGTCCTAGCGGGAACTACAATGAGCAGTTCTTC. Protein: CASSPSGNYNEQFF.